Below, 19 T cell receptor beta chains from the same sample are listed, as sequenced in a study of shared clonotypes between healthy human individuals. CD45RO-negative, CCR7-selected cells formed the naive CD8 fraction, which excluded terminally differentiated effector memory CD45RA+ cells. The table came from immunoSEQ multiplex PCR; TCRdb's copy has only in-frame clones and leaves some out. The repertoire holds about 680,000 clones, with 90% to 95% as singletons. Sequences were obtained from naive CD8+ T cells sorted from blood. Receptors were obtained from a man younger than 40 in good health.

Comments on this clone: This same CDR3 is encoded by further DNA sequences in the sample. This chain links TRBV27 with TRBJ1-1; D remains ambiguous. This CDR3 comprises 13 residues. Trimming pared 0 bases from V and 8 bases from J, leaving 10 bases between. Germline CDR1 reads MNHEY; CDR2 reads SMNVEV (reference sequence). The CDR3 protein is CASSLSGRAEAFF. The CDR3 DNA follows: TGTGCCAGCAGTTTATCGGGAAGGGCCGAAGCTTTCTTT.

The chain combines TRBV28 with TRBJ2-1; 12 bases match TRBD2. CDR1 is MDHEN and CDR2 is SYDVKM in the germline V gene. The CDR3 totals 22 residues. The trim removed 7 bases at V and 4 bases at J, leaving 26 bases unmatched. The CDR3 DNA sequence: TGTGCCAGCACTTCCTCTCATCCCCCCCTAGCGGGAGGGTTTCCGACTTACAATGAGCAGTTCTTC. Translating it yields CASTSSHPPLAGGFPTYNEQFF.

The chain carries TRBV21-1 and TRBJ1-3. TRBV21-1 is a known pseudogene. This CDR3 spans 9 amino acids. The CDR3 region is CGSGNTIYF. CDR3 in DNA: TGTGGCTCTGGAAACACCATATATTTT.

V usage is TRBV11-2 and J usage is TRBJ2-1, with 10 positions matching TRBD2. The germline V gene has CDR1 SGHAT and CDR2 FQNNGV. Germline trimming cut 5 bases from V and 2 bases from J; bases unmatched to any gene: 6. This CDR3 comprises 16 residues. CDR3 bases: TGTGCCAGCAGCCCACTCCTAGCGGGAGCCTACAATGAGCAGTTCTTC. Protein product: CASSPLLAGAYNEQFF.

The V gene is TRBV5-1, the J gene TRBJ2-7; 8 bases fit TRBD2. CDR1 and CDR2 from the germline V gene are SGHRS and YFSETQ. V lost 0 bases, J lost 2 bases, and 7 bases stayed unmatched. This CDR3 is 16 amino acids long. The CDR3 DNA reads TGCGCCAGCAGCTTGGCTGAAGCGGGAGAGGCCTACGAGCAGTACTTC. Protein product: CASSLAEAGEAYEQYF.

A remark on this clone: Other DNA sequences in the same sample also yield this CDR3. The genes are TRBV12-5 and TRBJ2-5, with 8 bases identical to TRBD1. CDR1 and CDR2 from the germline V gene are LGHNT and FRNRAP. The CDR3 runs 14 residues. The ends lost 1 base at V and 2 bases at J; junction bases unmatched: 0. The CDR3 is CASGLGTGQETQYF. The DNA for the CDR3 is TGTGCTAGTGGTTTGGGGACAGGGCAAGAGACCCAGTACTTC.

CDR3 sequence: CASSPAGQRHYEQYF. CDR3 in DNA: TGTGCCAGCAGTCCCGCTGGACAGAGGCACTACGAGCAGTACTTC. The V and J genes are TRBV6-8 and TRBJ2-7; perhaps TRBD1 as D (6 bases). CDR1 is MNHGY and CDR2 is SAAAGT in the germline V gene. The V end was cut by 5 bases, the J end by 3 bases, with 17 bases between. The CDR3 length is 15 residues.

This sequence joins TRBV11-2 and TRBJ1-3; 7 bases map to TRBD1. The CDR3 has 17 amino acids. In germline, CDR1 is SGHAT, CDR2 FQNNGV. The V gene end was trimmed by 6 bases and the J gene end by 3 bases; junction bases not matched to a gene: 14. The CDR3 DNA reads as TGTGCCAGCAGGGTAAGGGACAGCGAGGAACTTGGAAACACCATATATTTT. Protein sequence: CASRVRDSEELGNTIYF.

This chain connects TRBV7-2 to TRBJ1-3; maybe TRBD1 (5 bases). Germline V CDR1 and CDR2: SGHTA, FQGNSA. This CDR3 comprises 14 residues. The V end lost 3 bases, the J end lost 0 bases, and 6 bases lay between the germline ends. The CDR3 DNA sequence: TGTGCCAGCAGCTTGACAGACTCTGGAAACACCATATATTTT. Its protein is CASSLTDSGNTIYF.

About this clone: Other DNA sequences from this sample encode an identical CDR3 as well. The rearrangement uses TRBV4-3 and TRBJ2-7, with a possible D match to TRBD2 (5 bases). Per the germline V gene, CDR1 is LGHNA and CDR2 is YSLEER. CDR3 size: 13 residues. Trimming removed 2 bases from V and 3 bases from J, with 8 bases in between. The CDR3 DNA reads TGCGCCAGCAGCCAATTCCGGGGCTACGAGCAGTACTTC. Translated, it gives CASSQFRGYEQYF.

This chain links TRBV11-2 with TRBJ1-1, with 9 bases fitting TRBD1. J gave up 11 bases and V 0 bases, and 4 bases lay outside the gene matches. Per the germline V gene, CDR1 is SGHAT and CDR2 is FQNNGV. The CDR3 is 13 residues long. The CDR3 nucleotides read TGTGCCAGCAGCTTAGATACAGGGGGCGCGGCTTTCTTT. Its protein is CASSLDTGGAAFF.

This sequence joins TRBV28 and TRBJ2-1; TRBD1 aligns across 8 bases. This CDR3 comprises 14 residues. Germline CDR1 MDHEN, CDR2 SYDVKM. With 8 bases clipped from V and 5 bases from J, the junction kept 8 bases outside the gene matches. In DNA form, the CDR3 reads TGTGCCAGCCTCAACAGGGGGTACAACAATGAGCAGTTCTTC. Its protein is CASLNRGYNNEQFF.

This clone has just a few counts. The CDR3 nucleotides read TGTGCCAGTAGTCTAGCGACTAGCGGGGAGCAGTTCTTC. It is translated as CASSLATSGEQFF. This chain uses TRBV19 with TRBJ2-1, with TRBD2 identical over 10 bases. The CDR3 sequence is 13 residues long. The germline CDR1 and CDR2 sequences are LNHDA and SQIVND (reference sequence). V dropped 5 bases and J dropped 10; count of bases not matched to a gene: 5.

For this clone: The same CDR3 arises from other DNA sequences in this sample as well. The chain couples TRBV27 to TRBJ2-7; D unclear. This CDR3 has 13 residues. Germline V gene data show CDR1 as MNHEY and CDR2 as SMNVEV (reference sequence). V lost 2 bases, J lost 2 bases, and 7 bases lay in between. The CDR3 DNA sequence: TGTGCCAGCAGTTTAACCGGGCCCTACGAGCAGTACTTC. This codes for CASSLTGPYEQYF.

The V and J genes are TRBV27 and TRBJ1-1; TRBD1 is a possible D gene (5 bases). Germline CDR1 is MNHEY and CDR2 is SMNVEV (reference sequence). This CDR3 contains 18 residues. V was trimmed by 2 bases and J by 7 bases, leaving 26 bases between them. The CDR3 DNA reads TGTGCCAGCAGTTTAGGGGCCCCCGGGACCATGTTACTTGGTGAAGCTTTCTTT. It codes for CASSLGAPGTMLLGEAFF.

The chain employs TRBV7-9 and TRBJ2-5; 7 positions match TRBD1. The CDR3 spans 13 residues. Trimming at V came to 4 bases and at J to 4 bases, leaving 3 bases not matched to a gene. The germline gives CDR1 SEHNR, CDR2 FQNEAQ (reference sequence). CDR3 nucleotides: TGTGCCAGCAGCTGGACAGGATCAGAGACCCAGTACTTC. This encodes CASSWTGSETQYF.

The gene calls are TRBV27 and TRBJ2-5; no reliable D call. Deletions cut 7 bases from V and 3 bases from J, with 12 bases between. The CDR3 spans 13 residues. CDR1 MNHEY and CDR2 SMNVEV come from the germline V gene (reference sequence). The CDR3 DNA reads as TGTGCCAGCACCTCGCCAAATAAAGAGACCCAGTACTTC. Translation gives CASTSPNKETQYF.

This chain joins TRBV28 and TRBJ2-1, with TRBD2 matching 8 bases. CDR1 MDHEN and CDR2 SYDVKM come from the germline V gene. Germline trimming cut 2 bases from V and 10 bases from J; bases unmatched to any gene: 13. The CDR3 is 16 residues long. The CDR3 loop is CASSLETSRGGLEQFF. The CDR3 DNA sequence: TGTGCCAGCAGTTTAGAGACAAGCCGGGGGGGGTTGGAGCAGTTCTTC.

This chain connects TRBV7-9 to TRBJ1-5, with D possibly matching TRBD1 (5 bases). Germline V gene sequence: CDR1 SEHNR, CDR2 FQNEAQ (reference sequence). Trimming left V 4 bases short and J 14 bases short, with 15 bases between. The CDR3 contains 12 residues. The CDR3 DNA sequence: TGTGCCAGCAGCTCTTCGGACACCTTAGAGCATTTT. Its protein is CASSSSDTLEHF.